The rows below give T cell receptor beta chains drawn from one sample of a study of CXCR3-negative and CXCR3-positive naive CD8 T cells. Reprocessing the 5' RACE reads, TCRdb reports a single entry for every CDR3 protein and omits DNA. The table gives some 99,000 distinct CDR3 sequences; the top ten clones make up about 1.1% of it. Sequencing was performed on naive CXCR3+ CD8+ T cells from blood. The receptors originated from a human donor in good health. Some clones in this sample may be carry-over from other donors' samples. Each CDR3 is given with its conserved first and last residue.

TRBV19	15	TRBJ1-5	CASREQTYSNQPQHF
TRBV28	16	TRBJ2-1	CASSFSRGASYNEQFF
TRBV30	13	TRBJ1-2	CAWIGNPNYGYTF
TRBV4-2	16	TRBJ2-1	CARSQTSGGVYNEQFF
TRBV29-1	17	TRBJ2-3	CSVEMTSGGFPTDTQYF
TRBV14	16	TRBJ1-5	CASSQDRGQANQPQHF
TRBV7-6	12	TRBJ1-1	CASSLRDSKAFF
TRBV7-3	15	TRBJ2-1	CASSLGTSLIDEQFF
TRBV6-5	17	TRBJ2-5	CASSYPSGARGQETQYF
TRBV5-5	13	TRBJ2-7	CASSLVTDYEQYF
TRBV2	14	TRBJ1-1	CASIRGPGNTEAFF
TRBV6-5	12	TRBJ1-5	CASSFSGQPQHF
TRBV28	17	TRBJ2-5	CASSLFGGSGDVETQYF
TRBV9	16	TRBJ1-2	CASSATGTGGSGGYTF
TRBV6-5	14	TRBJ2-4	CASTGSEAKNIQYF
TRBV6-5	17	TRBJ1-6	CASKDGGRLNYNSPLHF
TRBV28	14	TRBJ2-7	CASTIAVQAYEQYF
TRBV4-2	17	TRBJ2-6	CASSQWTGSSGANVLTF
TRBV6-2/TRBV6-3	15	TRBJ1-1	CASSLSGGIGTEAFF
TRBV4-3	15	TRBJ1-2	CASSLSLHITAGYTF
TRBV12-5	13	TRBJ2-1	CASGLPLYNEQFF
TRBV29-1	14	TRBJ2-7	CSVDGDRGSYEQYF
TRBV29-1	16	TRBJ2-1	CSAEGTSGPSYNEQFF
TRBV12-5	17	TRBJ2-1	CASGPPGSTPQFNEQFF
TRBV7-2	15	TRBJ1-1	CASSGGTGRDTEAFF
TRBV4-1	15	TRBJ1-2	CASSQKEGSTYGYTF
TRBV7-9	16	TRBJ1-1	CASSTKPTDMNTEAFF
TRBV7-7	16	TRBJ1-1	CASSLGALELNTEAFF
TRBV4-1	13	TRBJ2-7	CASSQEGGFEQYF